This TCR beta chain comes out of a study of T-cell reconstitution after alpha-beta-depleted transplantation in children. This clonotype has ten or more counts. What it recognizes is unknown. Notes on the study in general: It was reported that alpha-beta T cells came from several hundred expanded graft clones (about two months after transplant).

The V gene's germline CDR1 is SGHRS and CDR2 YFSETQ. The CDR3 is 14 residues long. V dropped 4 bases and J dropped 4; count of bases not matched to a gene: 5. Unique molecular identifiers were incorporated when the TCRbeta library was constructed. TCRdb recomputed calls from the PCR reads with MiXCR, one row per CDR3 protein. In the table there are some 550,000 distinct CDR3 sequences, about 23% of which are singletons. This chain uses TRBV5-1 with TRBJ2-5; 9 bases map to TRBD2. The source of this sequence is a boy in the first two years of life who had a stem cell transplant for acute myeloid leukemia, so the T cells may come from the graft donor. Sample: PBMCs, mostly from graft donor cells, taken 360 days after TCRalphabeta/CD19-depleted stem cell transplant. CDR3 nucleotides: TGCGCCAGCAGCCCTTCGCGGGGGGGAGAGACCCAGTACTTC. The encoded protein is CASSPSRGGETQYF.